The source of this T cell receptor beta chain is a study of T cell repertoires in cytomegalovirus infection. The CDR3 is 12 amino acids. CDR1 is SGHTA, CDR2 FQGNSA, per germline. The V end lost 3 bases, the J end lost 10 bases, and 10 bases lay between the germline ends. TCRdb reprocessed the reads with MiXCR, giving one entry per CDR3 protein. The table shows around 430,000 distinct CDR3 sequences, with about 42% occurring only once. This clonotype has just a few counts. What it binds is not known. Overall study findings and caveats: Identification of carriers of CMV plus the relevant HLA was performed using cumulative public TCR beta family frequency.

This TCR was sampled from a human donor in good health (CMV status not recorded). Some clones in this sample may be carry-over from other donors' samples. The specimen comprised cultured PBMCs, sampled from culture after CMV antigen stimulation. The rearrangement uses TRBV7-2 and TRBJ2-1; D may match TRBD1 or TRBD2 (5 bases each). The CDR3 here is CASSFFGTEQFF. In nucleotides, the CDR3 is TGTGCCAGCAGCTTTTTCGGGACCGAGCAGTTCTTC.